There are a few counts of the clone carrying this T cell receptor (beta chain). The CDR3 is 13 residues long. Germline CDR1 and CDR2: SGHKS and YYEKEE (reference sequence). Trimming cost V 0 bases and J 5 bases, with 6 bases left between them. Per the authors' pipeline: Using reference gene primer amplification, nucleated cell counts were estimated. TCRdb's table, derived via immunoSEQ multiplex PCR, lists solely in-frame clones and lacks some. The V and J calls and clone size were taken over from that table, and D and trimming were inferred from the DNA. The sample carries 200,000 to 250,000 clones, approximately 83% recorded once. Seattle enrolled patients during active infection and tracked them longitudinally. The data were obtained in a study of blood T cell repertoires in COVID-19. Study at large: Sites across the United States, Italy and Spain contributed samples from acute and convalescent COVID-19. T cells, B-cell-depleted T cells, or PBMCs provided the cDNA or gDNA that served as material.

The sequence was obtained from a woman aged 30 to 39 with COVID-19, enrolled during active disease. Input material: peripheral blood. The chain is built from TRBV5-5 and TRBJ2-1; no firm D call. CDR3 DNA: TGTGCCAGCAGCTTGGGGCCCCACAATGAGCAGTTCTTC. Translating gives CASSLGPHNEQFF.